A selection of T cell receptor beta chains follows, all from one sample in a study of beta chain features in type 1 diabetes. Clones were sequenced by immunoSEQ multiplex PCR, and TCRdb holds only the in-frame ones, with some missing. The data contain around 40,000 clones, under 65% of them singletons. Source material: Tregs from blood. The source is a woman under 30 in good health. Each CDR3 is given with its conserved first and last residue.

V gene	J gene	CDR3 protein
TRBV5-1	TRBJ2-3	CASSFQGQILVDTQYF
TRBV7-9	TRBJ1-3	CASSFTRGSSGNTIYF
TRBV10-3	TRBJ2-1	CAISEKLAGAYNEQFF
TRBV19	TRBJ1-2	CASSREGRGQYGYGYTF
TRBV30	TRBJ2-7	CAWSARQGFHEQYF
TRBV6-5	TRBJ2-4	CATTDGGNIQYF
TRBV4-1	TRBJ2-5	CASSQGGSQETQYF
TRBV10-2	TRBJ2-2	CASSVLGGGTGELFF
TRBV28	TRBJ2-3	CASSLPGQHLDTQYF
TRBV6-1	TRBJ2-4	CASSARDGAGRAKNIQYF
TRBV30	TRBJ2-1	CAWSYSGGFSYNEQFF
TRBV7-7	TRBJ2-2	CASSLVGGLENTGELFF
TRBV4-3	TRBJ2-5	CASSQAAAGGSHLYF
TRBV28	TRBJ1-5	CASSLRQGTGPQHF
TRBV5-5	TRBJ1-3	CASSLYSSGNTIYF
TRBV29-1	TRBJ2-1	CSARTSGAEQLF
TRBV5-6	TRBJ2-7	CASSSLLRLAGVSYEQYF
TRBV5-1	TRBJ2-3	CASSSPGLAGGVTDTQYF
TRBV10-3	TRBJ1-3	CAISERGPTGLGNTIYF
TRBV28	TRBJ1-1	CASRLGGTGGRETEAFF
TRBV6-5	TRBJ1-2	CASILDAGTGHGYTF
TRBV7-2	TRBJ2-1	CASSPGLANGVEQFF
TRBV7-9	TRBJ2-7	CASSLTPSPGGSREQYF